This T cell receptor (beta chain) was observed in a study of blood T cell repertoires in COVID-19. Study-wide context: The study drew acute and convalescent COVID-19 samples from the United States, Italy and Spain.

Germline V gives CDR1 MNHEY, CDR2 SVGAGI. The CDR3 spans 15 residues. Losses at the gene ends were 6 bases for V and 2 bases for J; bases not matched to a gene: 7. TCRdb keeps only in-frame clones here, not all; method: immunoSEQ multiplex PCR. The sample has 30,000 to 40,000 clones, around 82% seen once; the top ten hold roughly 40%. The sample was peripheral blood. The chain carries TRBV6-5 and TRBJ2-3, with 8 bases aligning to TRBD2. This TCR derives from an elderly man with active or convalescent COVID-19. The CDR3 coding sequence is TGTGCCAGCAGGGCTAGCGGGTTAAACACAGATACGCAGTATTTT. Protein sequence: CASRASGLNTDTQYF.